This TCR beta chain comes out of a study of T cells in Graves' hyperthyroidism and ophthalmopathy. Study-wide background: Peripheral blood sampling occurred at initial diagnosis, before any treatment.

A word on this clonotype: What it binds is not known.

Whole-study findings and limits: Appearing also in blood were most of the thyroid clonotypes expanded above 0.001.

The CDR3 is 14 residues long. Germline-derived CDR1 and CDR2 are SGDLS and YYNGEE. V gave up 1 base and J gave up 4 bases, with 11 bases separating them. At first hyperthyroidism diagnosis, before any ophthalmopathy symptoms, the blood sample was collected. RNA transcripts served as the template for amplifying TCR beta CDR3 regions. HTBI primers were used for first-round RT-PCR of the TCR CDR3. One entry per CDR3 protein results from TCRdb running MiXCR on the multiplex PCR reads. The sample has more than 550,000 distinct CDR3 sequences; under 20% are singletons. Material: blood. The TCR comes from a woman aged 45-59 years with Graves' hyperthyroidism that later progressed to Graves' ophthalmopathy. This sequence joins TRBV9 and TRBJ1-1; no reliable D call. The CDR3, as DNA: TGTGCCAGCAGCGTAACGGAGATACTCACTGAAGCTTTCTTT. It translates to CASSVTEILTEAFF.